The clone carrying this T cell receptor (beta chain) was counted between two and nine times. Antigen specificity is unknown. One entry per CDR3 protein results from TCRdb running MiXCR on the reads. This table holds about 51,000 distinct CDR3 sequences, over 15% found once. The length of the CDR3 is 13 residues. V was cut by 3 bases and J by 7 bases, with 12 bases left in between. Germline V gives CDR1 SGHVS, CDR2 FQNEAQ. The sample belongs to a study of T cell repertoires in cytomegalovirus infection. About the research overall: Epitope selection comprised recently identified HLA-C-restricted CMV epitopes and well-studied HLA-B-restricted CMV epitopes. Signatures in public TCR beta sequences pointed to both CMV infection and matching HLA type. Study findings and constraints: The ex vivo response showed dominance by HLA-C-restricted CMV-specific TCR beta clonotypes.

This clonotype was sampled from a human donor in good health (CMV status not recorded). Some clones in this sample may be carry-over from other donors' samples. The V gene is TRBV7-8, the J gene TRBJ2-5; a weak D match, TRBD2 (6 bases). This specimen consisted of CD8+ T cells from cultured PBMCs, obtained from culture after CMV antigen stimulation. The CDR3 nucleotides are TGTGCCAGCAGCTTCCGACTAGAAGTGACCCAGTACTTC. Translating gives CASSFRLEVTQYF. The full variable domain, with the rest looked up from reference TRBV7-8 and TRBJ2-5, is GAGVSQSPRYKVAKRGQDVALRCDPISGHVSLFWYQQALGQGPEFLTYFQNEAQLDKSGLPSDRFFAERPEGSVSTLKIQRTQQEDSAVYLCASSFRLEVTQYFGPGTRLLVL.